This TCR beta chain derives from a study of shared clonotypes between healthy human individuals. This CDR3 has 14 residues. V was shortened by 2 bases and J by 6 bases, with 11 bases between the two germline ends. Per the germline V gene, CDR1 is KGHSH and CDR2 is LQKENI. Libraries were prepared by immunoSEQ multiplex PCR; TCRdb keeps only in-frame clonotypes and omits some of them. The sample yields about 2.5 million clones, around 90% seen once. Input material: naive CD4+ T cells from PBMCs. Regarding subset: CD45RA+ positively selected. The genes are TRBV18 and TRBJ1-5; the D gene is possibly TRBD1 (6 bases). The sequence came from a man aged 18-30 years in good health. Some clones in this sample may be carry-over from other donors' samples. The CDR3 DNA sequence: TGTGCCAGCTCACCAAACAGGGCGGGTCAGCCCCAGCATTTT. As protein: CASSPNRAGQPQHF.